The clone carrying this T cell receptor beta chain counts as medium-sized. Its antigen is unidentified. This entry belongs to a study of long-term antiretroviral therapy in people with HIV. Study-level results: Specimen acquisition occurred between about 2004 and 2018, potentially under older ART regimens.

The authors ran the immunoSEQ assay, v3.0, at survey level. Sequencing was performed with immunoSEQ multiplex PCR; in TCRdb, only in-frame clones are kept and a portion is missing. The repertoire holds approximately 15,000 clones, 82% seen once, with 15% to 20% in the top ten. Cryopreserved PBMC numbered roughly 0.85-10 million per sample before DNA extraction. Germline V gene data show CDR1 as LGHNA and CDR2 as YNFKEQ. V lost 0 bases, J lost 0 bases, and 15 bases lay in between. The CDR3 totals 18 residues. Sequencing was performed on unsorted PBMCs, taken 1.8 years before starting antiretroviral therapy. The receptor's source is a woman in her thirties or forties with HIV. The V gene is TRBV4-2, the J gene TRBJ1-3; a weak D match, TRBD1 (6 bases). The CDR3 spells CASSQETGASLSGNTIYF. DNA of the CDR3: TGTGCCAGCAGCCAAGAGACAGGTGCCTCTCTCTCTGGAAACACCATATATTTT.